A selection of T cell receptor beta chains follows, all from one sample in a study of T cells in Graves' hyperthyroidism and ophthalmopathy. TCRdb recomputed calls from the multiplex PCR reads with MiXCR, one row per CDR3 protein. Of 300,000 to 500,000 distinct CDR3 sequences listed, about 16% are singletons. Sequencing input: blood. Source of these receptors: a woman in her 30s with Graves' hyperthyroidism. Each CDR3 is given with its conserved first and last residue.

TRBV27,CASRRTNSIYNEQFF
TRBV5-1,CASSSGQGGRDTEAFF
TRBV9,CASSGGNVAGGSYNEQFF
TRBV4-1,CASSLYFAWNTEASF
TRBV7-9,CASSLDSGQFVSYEQYF
TRBV27,CASSSSGEPNEQFF
TRBV7-9,CASRAGTGGHNSPLHF
TRBV14,CASSQLRVRRSEAFF
TRBV7-2,CASSRPNYEQYF
TRBV3-1,CASSHDLYNEQFF
TRBV24-1,CATSPRVSTDTQYF
TRBV6-1,CASRTSEGADTQYF
TRBV3-1,CASREPGRNTEAFF
TRBV5-1,CASSLSYSYEQYF
TRBV20-1,CSARALLGTNTGELFF
TRBV19,CASSIRGLAGVEQFF
TRBV7-2,CASSFGVTSGLGGEQFF
TRBV20-1,CSAPAGIQSSYNEQFF
TRBV11-2,CASSPGDSANEKLFF
TRBV10-3,CAISGEAETQYF
TRBV28,CASSFPGATYNEQFF
TRBV6-6,CASSYDLAGPQFF
TRBV20-1,CSARGARGGRASGTGELFF
TRBV27,CASSQDRGLSGNSPLHF
TRBV5-1,CASSLEAASYNEQFF
TRBV20-1,CSARRAGEQYF
TRBV6-5,CASSYESVNYGYTF
TRBV19,CASSIMGTGISYEQYF
TRBV4-1,CASSQEMGRHYNSPLHF
TRBV12-3/TRBV12-4,CASSEDRRSGYYTYEQYF
TRBV7-3,CASGSGSRGETQHF
TRBV14,CASSQPGRHYEQYF
TRBV12-3/TRBV12-4,CASSLQDRSGTEAFF
TRBV12-3/TRBV12-4,CASSNLRTGGSNTGELFF
TRBV6-1,CASRVLAGDTGELFF
TRBV9,CASSGQPGTLANEQFF
TRBV20-1,CSATGQGDYEQYF
TRBV12-3/TRBV12-4,CASSHGPNQPQHF
TRBV20-1,CSAKRLAGGPGRDTQYF